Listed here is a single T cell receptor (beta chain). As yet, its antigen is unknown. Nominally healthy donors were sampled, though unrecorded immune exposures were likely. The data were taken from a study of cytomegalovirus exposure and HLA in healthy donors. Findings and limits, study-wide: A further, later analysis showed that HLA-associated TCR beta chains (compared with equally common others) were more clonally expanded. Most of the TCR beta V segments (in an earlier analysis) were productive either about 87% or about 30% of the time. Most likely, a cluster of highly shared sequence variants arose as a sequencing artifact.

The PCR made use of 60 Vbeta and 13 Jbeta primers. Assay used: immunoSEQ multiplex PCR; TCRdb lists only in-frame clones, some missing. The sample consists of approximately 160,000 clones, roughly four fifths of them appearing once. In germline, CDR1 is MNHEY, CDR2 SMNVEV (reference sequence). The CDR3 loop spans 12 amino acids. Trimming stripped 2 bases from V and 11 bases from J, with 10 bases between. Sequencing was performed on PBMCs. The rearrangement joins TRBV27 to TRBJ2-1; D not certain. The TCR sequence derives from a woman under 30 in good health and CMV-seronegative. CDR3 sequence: CASSLQGGQQFF. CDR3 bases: TGTGCCAGCAGTTTACAAGGCGGCCAGCAGTTCTTC.